This TCR beta chain was obtained from a study of T cell repertoires in cytomegalovirus infection. Study in general: From public TCR beta signatures came an indication of both CMV infection and matching HLA type. Study-level findings and limits: Predominance within the ex vivo response was attributable to HLA-C-restricted CMV-specific TCR beta clonotypes. Cumulative public TCR beta family frequency identified CMV carriers with the relevant HLA.

The CDR3 contains 12 residues. V lost 11 bases to trimming and J lost 8 bases; unmatched junction nucleotides: 8. The germline V gene encodes CDR1 MNHNY and CDR2 SVGAGI (reference sequence). Each CDR3 protein gets one entry after TCRdb re-called the reads with MiXCR. The repertoire holds some 97,000 distinct CDR3 sequences, with 23% as singletons. This clonotype has more than one count but fewer than ten. Its antigen is currently unknown. The gene calls are TRBV6-6 and TRBJ1-4; 7 nucleotides match TRBD1. This receptor was taken from a human donor in good health (CMV status not recorded). Some clones in this sample may be carry-over from other donors' samples. The sample consisted of CD8+ T cells from PBMCs. The CDR3: CAVQGVGEKLFF. The DNA for the CDR3 is TGTGCCGTCCAGGGGGTTGGGGAAAAACTGTTTTTT.